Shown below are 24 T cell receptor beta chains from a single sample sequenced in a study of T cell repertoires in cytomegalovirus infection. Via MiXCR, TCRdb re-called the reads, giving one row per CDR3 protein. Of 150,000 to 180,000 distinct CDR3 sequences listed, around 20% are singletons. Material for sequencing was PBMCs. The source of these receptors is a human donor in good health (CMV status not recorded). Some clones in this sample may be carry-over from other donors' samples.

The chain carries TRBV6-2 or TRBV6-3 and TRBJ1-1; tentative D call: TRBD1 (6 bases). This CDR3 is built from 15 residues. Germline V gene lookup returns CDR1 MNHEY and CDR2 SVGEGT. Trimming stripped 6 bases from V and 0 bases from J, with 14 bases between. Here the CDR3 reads CASRADSSMNTEAFF. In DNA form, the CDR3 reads TGTGCCAGCAGGGCGGACAGCTCGATGAACACTGAAGCTTTCTTT.

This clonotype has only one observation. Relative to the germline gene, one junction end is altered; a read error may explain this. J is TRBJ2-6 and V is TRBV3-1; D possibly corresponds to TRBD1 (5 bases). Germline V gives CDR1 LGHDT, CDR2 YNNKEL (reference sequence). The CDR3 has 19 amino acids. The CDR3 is CASSPPFRARSSGANLLTF. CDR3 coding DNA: TGTGCCAGCAGCCCACCATTCAGGGCGCGATCCTCTGGGGCCAACCTCCTGACTTTC.

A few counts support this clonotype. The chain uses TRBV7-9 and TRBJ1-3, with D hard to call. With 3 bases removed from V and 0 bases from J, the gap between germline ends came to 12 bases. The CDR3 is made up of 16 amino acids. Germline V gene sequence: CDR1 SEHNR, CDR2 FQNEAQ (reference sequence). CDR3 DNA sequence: TGTGCCAGCAGCTTCGGAACGGTACGCTCTGGAAACACCATATATTTT. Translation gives CASSFGTVRSGNTIYF.

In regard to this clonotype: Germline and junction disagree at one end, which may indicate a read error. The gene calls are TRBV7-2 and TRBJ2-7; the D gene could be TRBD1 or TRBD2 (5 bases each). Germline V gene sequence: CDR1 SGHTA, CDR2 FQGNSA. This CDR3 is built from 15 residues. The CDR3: CASSFTGTVAYEQDF. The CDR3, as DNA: TGTGCCAGCAGCTTTACCGGGACGGTGGCCTACGAGCAGGACTTC.

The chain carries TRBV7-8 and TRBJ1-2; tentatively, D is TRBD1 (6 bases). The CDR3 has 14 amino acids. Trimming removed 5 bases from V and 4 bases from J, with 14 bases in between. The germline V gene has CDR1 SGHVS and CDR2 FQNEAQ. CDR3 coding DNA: TGTGCCAGCAGCCTCGATACAGGGATCTATGGCTACACCTTC. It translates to CASSLDTGIYGYTF. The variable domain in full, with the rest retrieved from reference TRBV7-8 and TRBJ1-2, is GAGVSQSPRYKVAKRGQDVALRCDPISGHVSLFWYQQALGQGPEFLTYFQNEAQLDKSGLPSDRFFAERPEGSVSTLKIQRTQQEDSAVYLCASSLDTGIYGYTFGSGTRLTVV.

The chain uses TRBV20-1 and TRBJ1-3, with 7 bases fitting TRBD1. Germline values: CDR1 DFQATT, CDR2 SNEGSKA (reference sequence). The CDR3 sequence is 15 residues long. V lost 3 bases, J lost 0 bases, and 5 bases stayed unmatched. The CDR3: CSASGQDNSGNTIYF. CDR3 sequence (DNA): TGCAGTGCTAGCGGACAGGACAACTCTGGAAACACCATATATTTT.

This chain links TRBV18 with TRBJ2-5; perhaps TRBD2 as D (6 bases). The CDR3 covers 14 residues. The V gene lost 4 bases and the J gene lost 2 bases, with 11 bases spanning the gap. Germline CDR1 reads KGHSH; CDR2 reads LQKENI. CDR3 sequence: CASSLLASQETQYF. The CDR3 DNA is TGTGCCAGCTCACTACTAGCCTCTCAAGAGACCCAGTACTTC.

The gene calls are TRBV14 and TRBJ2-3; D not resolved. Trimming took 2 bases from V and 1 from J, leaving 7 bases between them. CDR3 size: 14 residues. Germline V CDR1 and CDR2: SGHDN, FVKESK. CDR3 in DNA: TGTGCCAGCAGCCAATCTAGACGCACAGATACGCAGTATTTT. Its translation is CASSQSRRTDTQYF.

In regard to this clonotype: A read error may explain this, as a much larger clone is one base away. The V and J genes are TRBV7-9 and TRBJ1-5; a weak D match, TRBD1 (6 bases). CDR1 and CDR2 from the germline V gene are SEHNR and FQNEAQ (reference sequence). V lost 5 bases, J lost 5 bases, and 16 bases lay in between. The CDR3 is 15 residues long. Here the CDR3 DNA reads TGTGCCAGCAGCCCAGAGATGGGGGGCGATCAGCCCCAGCATTTT. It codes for CASSPEMGGDQPQHF. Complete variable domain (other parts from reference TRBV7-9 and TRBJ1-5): DTGVSQNPRHKITKRGQNVTFRCDPISEHNRLYWYRQTLGQGPEFLTYFQNEAQLEKSRLLSDRFSAERPKGSFSTLEIQRTEQGDSAMYLCASSPEMGGDQPQHFGDGTRLSIL.

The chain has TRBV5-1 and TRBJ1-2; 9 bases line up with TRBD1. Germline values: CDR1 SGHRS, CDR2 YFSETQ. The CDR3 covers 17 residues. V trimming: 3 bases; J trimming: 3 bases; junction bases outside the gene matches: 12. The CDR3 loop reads CASSSSGTGKNDYGYTF. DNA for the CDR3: TGCGCCAGCAGCTCCTCCGGGACAGGGAAAAATGACTATGGCTACACCTTC.

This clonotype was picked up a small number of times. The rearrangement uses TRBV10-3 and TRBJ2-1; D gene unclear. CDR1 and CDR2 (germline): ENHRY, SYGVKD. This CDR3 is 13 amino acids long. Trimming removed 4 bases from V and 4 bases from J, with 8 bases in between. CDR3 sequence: CAISGTDYNEQFF. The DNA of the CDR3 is TGTGCCATCAGTGGGACGGATTACAATGAGCAGTTCTTC.

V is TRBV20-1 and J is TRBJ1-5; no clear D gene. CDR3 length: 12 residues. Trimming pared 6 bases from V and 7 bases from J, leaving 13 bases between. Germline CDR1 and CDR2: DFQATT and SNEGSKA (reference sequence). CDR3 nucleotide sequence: TGCAGTGCGGCACCCCCGGCGCAGCCCCAGCATTTT. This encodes CSAAPPAQPQHF.

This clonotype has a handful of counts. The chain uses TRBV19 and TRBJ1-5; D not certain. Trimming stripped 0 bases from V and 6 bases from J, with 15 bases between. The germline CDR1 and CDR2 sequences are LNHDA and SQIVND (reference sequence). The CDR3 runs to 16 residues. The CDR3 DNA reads TGTGCCAGTAGTATAGAGGGCAGGCTGTTAGGTCAGCCCCAGCATTTT. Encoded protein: CASSIEGRLLGQPQHF.

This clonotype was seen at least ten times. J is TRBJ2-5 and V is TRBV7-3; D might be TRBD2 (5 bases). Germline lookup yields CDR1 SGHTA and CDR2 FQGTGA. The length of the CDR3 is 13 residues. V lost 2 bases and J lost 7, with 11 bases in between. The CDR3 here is CASSLGQLGTQYF. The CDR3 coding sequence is TGTGCCAGCAGCTTAGGTCAACTAGGGACCCAGTACTTC.

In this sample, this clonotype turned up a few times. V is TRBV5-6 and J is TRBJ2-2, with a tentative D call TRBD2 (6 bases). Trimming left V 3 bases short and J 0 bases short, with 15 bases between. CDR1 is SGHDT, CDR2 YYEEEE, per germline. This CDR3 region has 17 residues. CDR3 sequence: CASSSSPGGPNTGELFF. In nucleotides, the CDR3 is TGTGCCAGCAGCTCCAGTCCAGGAGGGCCGAACACCGGGGAGCTGTTTTTT.

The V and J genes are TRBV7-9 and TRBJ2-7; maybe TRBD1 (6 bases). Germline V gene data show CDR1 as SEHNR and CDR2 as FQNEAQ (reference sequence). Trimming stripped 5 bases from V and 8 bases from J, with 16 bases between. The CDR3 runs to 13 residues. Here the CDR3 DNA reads TGTGCCAGCAGCGCCGAGGACAGTTACCAGCAGTACTTC. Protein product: CASSAEDSYQQYF.

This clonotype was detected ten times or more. The CDR3 sequence: CASSSAPSSYNEQFF. In DNA, the CDR3 is TGTGCCAGCAGCTCGGCCCCTAGCTCCTACAATGAGCAGTTCTTC. This rearrangement joins TRBV7-3 to TRBJ2-1; no clear D. Trimming shortened V by 4 bases and J by 0 bases, and 10 bases separated the two germline ends. The germline V gene encodes CDR1 SGHTA and CDR2 FQGTGA. This CDR3 comprises 15 residues.

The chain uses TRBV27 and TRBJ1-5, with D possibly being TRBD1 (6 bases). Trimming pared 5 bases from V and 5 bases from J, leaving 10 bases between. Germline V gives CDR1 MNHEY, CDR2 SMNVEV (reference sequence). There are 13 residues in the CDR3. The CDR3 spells CASSVQGDQPQHF. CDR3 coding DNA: TGTGCCAGCAGTGTACAGGGTGATCAGCCCCAGCATTTT.

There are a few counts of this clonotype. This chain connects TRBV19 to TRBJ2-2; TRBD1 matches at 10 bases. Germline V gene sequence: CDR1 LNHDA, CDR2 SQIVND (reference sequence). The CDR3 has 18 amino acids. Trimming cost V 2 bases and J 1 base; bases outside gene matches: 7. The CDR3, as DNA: TGTGCCAGTAGTATATTCGGGACAGGGGCCATGAACACCGGGGAGCTGTTTTTT. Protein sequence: CASSIFGTGAMNTGELFF.

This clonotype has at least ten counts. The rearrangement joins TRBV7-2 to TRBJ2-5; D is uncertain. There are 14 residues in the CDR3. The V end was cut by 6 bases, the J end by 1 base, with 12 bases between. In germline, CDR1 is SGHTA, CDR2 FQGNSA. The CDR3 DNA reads TGTGCCAGCAGACGGAGCGTTACCCAAGAGACCCAGTACTTC. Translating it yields CASRRSVTQETQYF.

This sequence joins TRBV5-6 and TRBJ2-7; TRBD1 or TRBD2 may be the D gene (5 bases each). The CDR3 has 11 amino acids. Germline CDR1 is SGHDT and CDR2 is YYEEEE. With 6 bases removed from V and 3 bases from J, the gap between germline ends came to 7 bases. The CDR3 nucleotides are TGTGCCAGCACTGGGGGCTACGAGCAGTACTTC. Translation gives CASTGGYEQYF.

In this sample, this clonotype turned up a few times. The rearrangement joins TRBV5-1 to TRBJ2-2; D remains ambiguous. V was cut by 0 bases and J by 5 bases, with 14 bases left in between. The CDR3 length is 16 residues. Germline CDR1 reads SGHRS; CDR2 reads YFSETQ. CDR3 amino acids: CASSLGGAVATGELFF. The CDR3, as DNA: TGCGCCAGCAGCTTGGGCGGAGCTGTTGCAACCGGGGAGCTGTTTTTT.

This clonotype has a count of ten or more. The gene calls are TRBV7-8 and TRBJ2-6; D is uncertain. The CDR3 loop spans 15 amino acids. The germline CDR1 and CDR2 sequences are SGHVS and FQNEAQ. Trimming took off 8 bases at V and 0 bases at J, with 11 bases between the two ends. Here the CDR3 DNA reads TGTGCCAGCGGCAAACTTTTCTCTGGGGCCAACGTCCTGACTTTC. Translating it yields CASGKLFSGANVLTF.

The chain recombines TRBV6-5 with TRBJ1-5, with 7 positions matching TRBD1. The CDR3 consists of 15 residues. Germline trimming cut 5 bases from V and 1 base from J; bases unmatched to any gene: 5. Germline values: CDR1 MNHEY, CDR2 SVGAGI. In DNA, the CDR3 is TGTGCCAGCAGTGACACGACAGGGAGCAATCAGCCCCAGCATTTT. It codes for CASSDTTGSNQPQHF.